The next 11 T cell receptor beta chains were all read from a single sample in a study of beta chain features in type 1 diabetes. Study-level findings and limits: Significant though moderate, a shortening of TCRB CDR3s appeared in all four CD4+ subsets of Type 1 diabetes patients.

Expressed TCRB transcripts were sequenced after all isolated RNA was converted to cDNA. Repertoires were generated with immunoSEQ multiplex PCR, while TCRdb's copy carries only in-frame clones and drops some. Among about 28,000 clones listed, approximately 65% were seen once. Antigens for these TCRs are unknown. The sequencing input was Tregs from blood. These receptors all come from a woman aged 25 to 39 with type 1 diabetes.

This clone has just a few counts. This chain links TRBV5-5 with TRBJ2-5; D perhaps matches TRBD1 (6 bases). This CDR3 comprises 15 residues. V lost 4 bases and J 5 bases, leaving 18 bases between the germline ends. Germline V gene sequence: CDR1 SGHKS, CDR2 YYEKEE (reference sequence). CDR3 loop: CASSRDIRDSETQYF. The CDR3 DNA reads TGTGCCAGCAGCCGGGACATAAGGGATTCGGAGACCCAGTACTTC.

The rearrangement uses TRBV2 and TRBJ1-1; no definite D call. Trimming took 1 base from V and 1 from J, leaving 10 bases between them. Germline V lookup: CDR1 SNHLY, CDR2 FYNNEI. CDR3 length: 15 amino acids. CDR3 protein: CASSEDGRSNTEAFF. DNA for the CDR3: TGTGCCAGCAGTGAAGATGGCAGGTCGAACACTGAAGCTTTCTTT.

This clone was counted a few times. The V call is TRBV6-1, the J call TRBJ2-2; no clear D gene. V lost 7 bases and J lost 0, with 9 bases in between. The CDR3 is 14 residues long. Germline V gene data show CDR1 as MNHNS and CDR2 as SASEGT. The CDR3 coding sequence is TGTGCCAGCATGGCAGAGGCGAACACCGGGGAGCTGTTTTTT. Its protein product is CASMAEANTGELFF.

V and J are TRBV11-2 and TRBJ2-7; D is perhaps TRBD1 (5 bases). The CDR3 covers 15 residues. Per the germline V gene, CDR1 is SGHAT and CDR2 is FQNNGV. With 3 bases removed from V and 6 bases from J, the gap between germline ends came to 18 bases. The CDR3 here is CASSLDRGIPPEQYF. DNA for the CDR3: TGTGCCAGCAGCTTGGATAGGGGCATTCCCCCCGAGCAGTACTTC.

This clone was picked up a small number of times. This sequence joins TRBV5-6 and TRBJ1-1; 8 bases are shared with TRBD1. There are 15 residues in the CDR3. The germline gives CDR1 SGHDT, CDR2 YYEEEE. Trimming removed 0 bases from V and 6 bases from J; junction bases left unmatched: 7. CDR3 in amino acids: CASSLGYRGKPEAFF. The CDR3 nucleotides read TGTGCCAGCAGCTTGGGATACAGGGGGAAACCTGAAGCTTTCTTT.

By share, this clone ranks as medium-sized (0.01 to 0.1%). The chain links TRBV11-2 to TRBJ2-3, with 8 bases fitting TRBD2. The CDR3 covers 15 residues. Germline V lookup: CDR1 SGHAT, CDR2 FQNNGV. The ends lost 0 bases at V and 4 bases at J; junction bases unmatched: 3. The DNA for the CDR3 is TGTGCCAGCAGCTTAGACGGGAGGGCCCCAGATACGCAGTATTTT. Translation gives CASSLDGRAPDTQYF.

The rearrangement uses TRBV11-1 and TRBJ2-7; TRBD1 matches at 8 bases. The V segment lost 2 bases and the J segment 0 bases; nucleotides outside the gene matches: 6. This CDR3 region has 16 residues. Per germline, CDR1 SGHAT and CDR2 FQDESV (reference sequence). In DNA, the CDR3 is TGTGCCAGCAGCTTATACGGACAGGGCCACTCCTACGAGCAGTACTTC. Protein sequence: CASSLYGQGHSYEQYF.

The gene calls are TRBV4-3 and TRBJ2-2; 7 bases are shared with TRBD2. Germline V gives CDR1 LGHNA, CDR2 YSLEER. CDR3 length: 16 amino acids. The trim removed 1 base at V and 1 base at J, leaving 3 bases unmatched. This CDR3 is CASSQVLAVNTGELFF. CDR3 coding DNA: TGCGCCAGCAGCCAAGTTCTAGCGGTGAACACCGGGGAGCTGTTTTTT.

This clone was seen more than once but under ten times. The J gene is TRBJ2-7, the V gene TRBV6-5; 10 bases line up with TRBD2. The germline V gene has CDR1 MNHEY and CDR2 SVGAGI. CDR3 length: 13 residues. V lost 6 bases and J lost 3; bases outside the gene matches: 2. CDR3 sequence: CASRRTSGYEQYF. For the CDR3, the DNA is TGTGCCAGCAGGCGGACTAGCGGCTACGAGCAGTACTTC.

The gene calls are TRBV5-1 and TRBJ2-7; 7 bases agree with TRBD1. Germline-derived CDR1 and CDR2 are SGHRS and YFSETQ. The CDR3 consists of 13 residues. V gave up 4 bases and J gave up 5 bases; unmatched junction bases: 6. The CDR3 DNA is TGCGCCAGCAGCCTCGACAGGGCGGACGAGCAGTACTTC. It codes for CASSLDRADEQYF. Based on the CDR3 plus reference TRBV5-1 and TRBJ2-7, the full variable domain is KAGVTQTPRYLIKTRGQQVTLSCSPISGHRSVSWYQQTPGQGLQFLFEYFSETQRNKGNFPGRFSGRQFSNSRSEMNVSTLELGDSALYLCASSLDRADEQYFGPGTRLTVT.

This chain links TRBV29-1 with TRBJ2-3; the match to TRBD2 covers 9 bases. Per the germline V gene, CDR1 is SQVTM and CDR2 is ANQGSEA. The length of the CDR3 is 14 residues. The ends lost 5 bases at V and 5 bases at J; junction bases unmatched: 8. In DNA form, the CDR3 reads TGCAGCGTTCGGGCGGGAGGGGTTCGAGATACGCAGTATTTT. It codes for CSVRAGGVRDTQYF.